These T cell receptor beta chains were read from a single sample in a study of blood T cell repertoires in COVID-19. Using immunoSEQ multiplex PCR, the repertoire was profiled, and TCRdb retains in-frame clones only, with some absent. The sample carries around 250,000 clones, about 89% recorded once. The sequencing input was peripheral blood. The receptor set was obtained from a woman aged 40 to 50 who had recovered from COVID-19. The CDR3 runs from the conserved cysteine through the conserved F or W. The D gene is left open where the match is weak. The listing skips clone size in some rows; elsewhere it reads once, few, many or a size class.

V gene: TRBV27; clone size: NA; J gene: TRBJ2-1; D gene: NA; CDR3 protein: CASREVPSSDLNEQFF; CDR3 DNA: TGTGCCAGCAGAGAGGTTCCGTCCTCGGATCTGAATGAGCAGTTCTTC
V gene: TRBV3-1/TRBV3-2; clone size: NA; J gene: TRBJ1-2; D gene: NA; CDR3 protein: CASSQDLAYGYTF; CDR3 DNA: TGTGCCAGCAGCCAAGACTTGGCCTATGGCTACACCTTC
V gene: TRBV7-2; clone size: NA; J gene: TRBJ2-3; D gene: NA; CDR3 protein: CASSPSYSTDTQYF; CDR3 DNA: TGTGCCAGCAGCCCGAGTTATAGCACAGATACGCAGTATTTT
V gene: TRBV24-1; clone size: NA; J gene: TRBJ2-7; D gene: NA; CDR3 protein: CATRGGAPVEQYF; CDR3 DNA: TGTGCCACCAGGGGCGGGGCTCCCGTAGAGCAGTACTTC
V gene: TRBV2; clone size: NA; J gene: TRBJ2-3; D gene: NA; CDR3 protein: CASGQRPHQDTQYF; CDR3 DNA: TGTGCCAGCGGACAGCGCCCTCACCAAGATACGCAGTATTTT
V gene: TRBV30; clone size: NA; J gene: TRBJ2-6; D gene: NA; CDR3 protein: CAWSHLQKANVLTF; CDR3 DNA: TGTGCCTGGAGCCACCTTCAGAAGGCCAACGTCCTGACTTTC
V gene: TRBV2; clone size: once; J gene: TRBJ1-4; D gene: TRBD1; CDR3 protein: CASSETGGGKLFF; CDR3 DNA: TGTGCCAGCAGTGAGACAGGGGGAGGAAAACTGTTTTTT
V gene: TRBV6-5; clone size: NA; J gene: TRBJ2-1; D gene: TRBD2; CDR3 protein: CASTGLAAHNEQFF; CDR3 DNA: TGTGCCAGCACGGGACTAGCGGCACACAATGAGCAGTTCTTC
V gene: TRBV14; clone size: NA; J gene: TRBJ2-1; D gene: TRBD1; CDR3 protein: CAVDRGLGEQFF; CDR3 DNA: TGTGCCGTCGACAGGGGGCTGGGAGAGCAGTTCTTC
V gene: TRBV9; clone size: NA; J gene: TRBJ2-5; D gene: TRBD1; CDR3 protein: CASSVEDRVQETQYF; CDR3 DNA: TGTGCCAGCAGCGTAGAGGACAGGGTACAAGAGACCCAGTACTTC
V gene: TRBV2; clone size: NA; J gene: TRBJ2-7; D gene: TRBD2; CDR3 protein: CASSEGAGALKEQYF; CDR3 DNA: TGTGCCAGCAGTGAAGGGGCGGGAGCTTTAAAAGAGCAGTACTTC
V gene: TRBV6-2/TRBV6-3; clone size: NA; J gene: TRBJ2-3; D gene: NA; CDR3 protein: CASSYPKLIGRFSDTQYF; CDR3 DNA: TGTGCCAGCAGTTACCCCAAACTGATCGGGAGATTCTCAGATACGCAGTATTTT
V gene: TRBV10-3; clone size: NA; J gene: TRBJ2-1; D gene: NA; CDR3 protein: CAISLSGDPSGQFF; CDR3 DNA: TGTGCCATCAGCCTTTCAGGGGACCCATCGGGGCAGTTCTTC
V gene: TRBV29-1; clone size: NA; J gene: TRBJ2-3; D gene: TRBD2; CDR3 protein: CSVEGSGSGTDTQYF; CDR3 DNA: TGCAGCGTTGAAGGTAGCGGGAGTGGTACAGATACGCAGTATTTT
V gene: TRBV5-1; clone size: NA; J gene: TRBJ2-1; D gene: NA; CDR3 protein: CASSWTPLNEQFF; CDR3 DNA: TGCGCCAGCAGCTGGACTCCGCTCAATGAGCAGTTCTTC
V gene: TRBV18; clone size: NA; J gene: TRBJ2-3; D gene: TRBD2; CDR3 protein: CASSPGTSGSASTDTQYF; CDR3 DNA: TGTGCCAGCTCACCCGGGACTAGCGGGAGTGCTAGCACAGATACGCAGTATTTT
V gene: TRBV24-1; clone size: once; J gene: TRBJ2-2; D gene: NA; CDR3 protein: CATSGQAGVGELFF; CDR3 DNA: TGTGCCACCAGTGGTCAGGCTGGTGTCGGGGAGCTGTTTTTT
V gene: TRBV28; clone size: once; J gene: TRBJ2-4; D gene: NA; CDR3 protein: CASSSPRGAKNIQYF; CDR3 DNA: TGTGCCAGCAGTTCCCCCCGCGGGGCCAAAAACATTCAGTACTTC
V gene: TRBV5-1; clone size: few; J gene: TRBJ1-1; D gene: TRBD1; CDR3 protein: CASSQEGQGNTEAFF; CDR3 DNA: TGCGCCAGCAGCCAAGAGGGACAGGGGAACACTGAAGCTTTCTTT
V gene: TRBV15; clone size: NA; J gene: TRBJ2-5; D gene: TRBD2; CDR3 protein: CATSRDGGVQETQYF; CDR3 DNA: TGTGCCACCAGCAGAGATGGGGGGGTTCAAGAGACCCAGTACTTC
V gene: TRBV5-1; clone size: NA; J gene: TRBJ1-4; D gene: TRBD1; CDR3 protein: CASSLRSHVGTGGKATNEKLFF; CDR3 DNA: TGCGCCAGCAGCTTACGATCCCACGTCGGGACAGGGGGCAAAGCAACTAATGAAAAACTGTTTTTT
V gene: TRBV23-1; clone size: NA; J gene: TRBJ1-5; D gene: NA; CDR3 protein: CASSQSREYSNQPQHF; CDR3 DNA: TGCGCCAGCAGTCAATCCAGGGAATATAGCAATCAGCCCCAGCATTTT
V gene: TRBV5-5; clone size: once; J gene: TRBJ2-2; D gene: TRBD2; CDR3 protein: CASRGAGTSYSGELFF; CDR3 DNA: TGTGCCAGCAGGGGGGCCGGGACTAGTTACTCCGGGGAGCTGTTTTTT
V gene: TRBV14; clone size: NA; J gene: TRBJ2-5; D gene: NA; CDR3 protein: CASSQARRETQYF; CDR3 DNA: TGTGCCAGCAGCCAAGCGCGCAGGGAGACCCAGTACTTC
V gene: TRBV5-8; clone size: NA; J gene: TRBJ1-6; D gene: NA; CDR3 protein: CASSPTGFMGSPLHF; CDR3 DNA: TGTGCCAGCAGCCCGACAGGATTTATGGGTTCACCCCTCCACTTT
V gene: TRBV29-1; clone size: NA; J gene: TRBJ2-2; D gene: TRBD1; CDR3 protein: CSVRRQGNTGELFF; CDR3 DNA: TGCAGCGTACGGCGACAGGGGAACACCGGGGAGCTGTTTTTT
V gene: TRBV6-5; clone size: NA; J gene: TRBJ1-4; D gene: TRBD1; CDR3 protein: CASSPPGQENEKLFF; CDR3 DNA: TGTGCCAGCAGTCCACCGGGACAGGAGAATGAAAAACTGTTTTTT
V gene: TRBV24-1; clone size: NA; J gene: TRBJ2-5; D gene: TRBD1; CDR3 protein: CATSDPGQGAETQYF; CDR3 DNA: TGTGCCACCAGTGATCCGGGACAGGGGGCTGAGACCCAGTACTTC
V gene: TRBV27; clone size: many; J gene: TRBJ1-2; D gene: NA; CDR3 protein: CASSPITGNNYGYTF; CDR3 DNA: TGTGCCAGCAGTCCGATAACAGGGAACAACTATGGCTACACCTTC
V gene: TRBV18; clone size: NA; J gene: TRBJ2-1; D gene: NA; CDR3 protein: CASSPAFNEQFF; CDR3 DNA: TGTGCCAGCTCACCGGCTTTCAATGAGCAGTTCTTC
V gene: TRBV7-2; clone size: NA; J gene: TRBJ1-1; D gene: TRBD1; CDR3 protein: CASSLGTGGNTEAFF; CDR3 DNA: TGTGCCAGCAGCTTAGGTACAGGGGGTAACACTGAAGCTTTCTTT
V gene: TRBV19; clone size: NA; J gene: TRBJ2-5; D gene: NA; CDR3 protein: CASSSQDQETQYF; CDR3 DNA: TGTGCCAGTAGTAGTCAGGACCAAGAGACCCAGTACTTC
V gene: TRBV25-1; clone size: once; J gene: TRBJ1-2; D gene: NA; CDR3 protein: CASRNGGGSYGYTF; CDR3 DNA: TGTGCCAGCAGGAACGGGGGAGGAAGCTATGGCTACACCTTC
V gene: TRBV3-1/TRBV3-2; clone size: NA; J gene: TRBJ2-2; D gene: TRBD2; CDR3 protein: CASSQQWGSGFRELFF; CDR3 DNA: TGTGCCAGCAGCCAACAATGGGGTAGCGGGTTCCGGGAGCTGTTTTTT
V gene: TRBV27; clone size: once; J gene: TRBJ2-7; D gene: NA; CDR3 protein: CASSPPPRQYF; CDR3 DNA: TGTGCCAGCAGTCCCCCCCCCAGGCAGTACTTC
V gene: TRBV2; clone size: NA; J gene: TRBJ2-5; D gene: NA; CDR3 protein: CASSDGASMTQYF; CDR3 DNA: TGTGCCAGCAGTGATGGGGCCAGCATGACCCAGTACTTC
V gene: TRBV15; clone size: NA; J gene: TRBJ2-3; D gene: TRBD2; CDR3 protein: CATSRDRLAGGWDTQYF; CDR3 DNA: TGTGCCACCAGCAGAGATCGCCTAGCGGGAGGGTGGGATACGCAGTATTTT
V gene: TRBV2; clone size: NA; J gene: TRBJ2-2; D gene: NA; CDR3 protein: CAGDQGTGELFF; CDR3 DNA: TGTGCCGGAGATCAGGGCACCGGGGAGCTGTTTTTT
V gene: TRBV5-1; clone size: NA; J gene: TRBJ1-2; D gene: TRBD1; CDR3 protein: CASSTTGGSSYGYTF; CDR3 DNA: TGCGCCAGCAGCACCACAGGGGGAAGTAGCTATGGCTACACCTTC
V gene: TRBV6-6; clone size: NA; J gene: TRBJ1-5; D gene: NA; CDR3 protein: CASRRDRYSNQPQHF; CDR3 DNA: TGTGCCAGCAGGCGGGACCGATATAGCAATCAGCCCCAGCATTTT
V gene: TRBV7-9; clone size: once; J gene: TRBJ2-1; D gene: TRBD2; CDR3 protein: CASSLGAGRGEQFF; CDR3 DNA: TGTGCCAGCAGCTTAGGAGCGGGACGGGGTGAGCAGTTCTTC
V gene: TRBV29-1; clone size: NA; J gene: TRBJ2-7; D gene: NA; CDR3 protein: CSAGIPGYEQYF; CDR3 DNA: TGCAGCGCTGGTATACCAGGCTACGAGCAGTACTTC
V gene: TRBV19; clone size: NA; J gene: TRBJ2-3; D gene: NA; CDR3 protein: CASSIGGGVADTQYF; CDR3 DNA: TGTGCCAGTAGTATAGGAGGAGGGGTCGCAGATACGCAGTATTTT
V gene: TRBV18; clone size: NA; J gene: TRBJ2-5; D gene: TRBD1; CDR3 protein: CASSPPDRDETQYF; CDR3 DNA: TGTGCCAGCTCACCACCGGACAGGGACGAGACCCAGTACTTC
V gene: TRBV2; clone size: NA; J gene: TRBJ2-1; D gene: NA; CDR3 protein: CASIGDTGSQFF; CDR3 DNA: TGTGCCAGCATAGGGGACACAGGAAGTCAGTTCTTC
V gene: TRBV3-1/TRBV3-2; clone size: once; J gene: TRBJ2-1; D gene: NA; CDR3 protein: CASSQAREQFF; CDR3 DNA: TGTGCCAGCAGCCAAGCGAGGGAGCAGTTCTTC
V gene: TRBV5-5; clone size: NA; J gene: TRBJ1-1; D gene: TRBD1; CDR3 protein: CASSLVWLGTGGNTEAFF; CDR3 DNA: TGTGCCAGCAGCCTGGTCTGGTTAGGCACAGGGGGGAACACTGAAGCTTTCTTT
V gene: TRBV30; clone size: NA; J gene: TRBJ2-7; D gene: TRBD1; CDR3 protein: CAWSLRDRAYEQYF; CDR3 DNA: TGTGCCTGGAGTCTCCGGGACAGAGCCTACGAGCAGTACTTC
V gene: TRBV7-9; clone size: NA; J gene: TRBJ1-6; D gene: TRBD1; CDR3 protein: CASSPGDSPLHF; CDR3 DNA: TGTGCCAGCAGCCCGGGGGACAGTCCCCTCCACTTT
V gene: TRBV27; clone size: NA; J gene: TRBJ1-4; D gene: NA; CDR3 protein: CASGNRERLFF; CDR3 DNA: TGTGCCAGCGGAAACAGGGAGCGACTGTTTTTT
V gene: TRBV19; clone size: NA; J gene: TRBJ2-2; D gene: TRBD2; CDR3 protein: CASSSGLAGDGDLGF; CDR3 DNA: TGTGCCAGTAGTTCCGGACTAGCGGGAGATGGGGACTTGGGGTTT
V gene: TRBV2; clone size: NA; J gene: TRBJ2-2; D gene: NA; CDR3 protein: CASSEQGRGVPGELFF; CDR3 DNA: TGTGCCAGCAGTGAGCAGGGCAGGGGGGTCCCCGGGGAGCTGTTTTTT
V gene: TRBV27; clone size: NA; J gene: TRBJ2-1; D gene: TRBD2; CDR3 protein: CASRGLAEDQFF; CDR3 DNA: TGTGCCAGCAGGGGACTAGCGGAGGATCAGTTCTTC
V gene: TRBV28; clone size: NA; J gene: TRBJ2-3; D gene: TRBD2; CDR3 protein: CASDSPGGGARDTQYF; CDR3 DNA: TGTGCCAGTGACTCCCCCGGCGGGGGGGCCAGGGATACGCAGTATTTT
V gene: TRBV29-1; clone size: few; J gene: TRBJ2-3; D gene: TRBD2; CDR3 protein: CSALGLAGGSTQYF; CDR3 DNA: TGCAGCGCCCTGGGACTAGCGGGAGGAAGCACGCAGTATTTT